This TCR beta chain is drawn from a study of OX40 agonist ivuxolimab in advanced cancers. As for the study more broadly: The costimulatory receptor OX40 (CD134) was targeted by ivuxolimab, a fully human IgG2 agonistic monoclonal antibody. Patients were allowed to have had prior anti-PD-1, anti-PD-L1 or anti-CTLA-4 therapy, and 30% to 40% of the dose-escalation patients had been treated with checkpoint inhibitors. In the dose-escalation cohort, 82.7% of patients were male, and the mean age was roughly 56 years with a range of roughly 20 to 80. Intravenous ivuxolimab was administered to patients every 2 weeks at six dose levels: 0.01, 0.1, 0.3, 1.5, 3 and 10 mg/kg. Peripheral TCRbeta sequencing aimed to test whether ivuxolimab altered TCR sequence diversity and caused clonal T-cell expansion. Among the 50 to 55 dose-escalation patients, approximately 20 had hepatocellular carcinoma, roughly 15 melanoma, 9 renal cell carcinoma and 9 head and neck cancer. Partial responses were achieved by three dose-escalation patients, of whom one had hepatocellular carcinoma and two had cutaneous melanoma. The paper describes the monotherapy dose-escalation part (N = 52 patients) of the phase I trial of ivuxolimab.

Genomic DNA was extracted from sorted cells for sequencing of the TCRbeta CDR3 region. The immunoSEQ Assay was used to sequence the TCRbeta CDR3 regions. Entries here come from immuneACCESS through TCRdb and include only in-frame sequences with V and J called. Some clones fail to appear in such tables; in the studies checked, an unresolved V gene covers under half of the shortfall, and the cause of the remainder is unknown. This sample lists approximately 99,000 clones; about 96% were detected once. The ten top clones hold about 2% of the sample. Patients with a history of autoimmune disease or receiving systemic immunosuppression were excluded from the trial. Peripheral blood for TCR sequencing was collected from all dose cohorts at baseline, on cycle 4 day 1, and on cycle 7 day 1. The samples were drawn from a first-in-human, open-label, multicenter phase I dose-escalation trial of ivuxolimab. The trial enrolled adults with locally advanced or metastatic head and neck squamous cell, hepatocellular, melanoma or renal cell carcinoma. Before TCR sequencing, CD4+ T cells and CD8+ T cells from peripheral blood were sorted into separate populations.

Remarks on this clone: It has no known antigen specificity. The record has no base qualities; no much larger clone is one base away.

Study-wide findings and limitations: Clonal expansion of both CD4+ and CD8+ blood T cells was observed from baseline to week 6 at doses 0.1 to 3.0 mg/kg. Low levels of normalized T-cell clonal expansion were also shown by some nonresponding patients. In the 0.1-3.0 mg/kg groups, partial responders had among the lowest normalized peripheral clonal expansion, particularly in CD8+ T cells. Antigen specificity was not determined for the clonally expanded peripheral T cells. On average, CD8+ T cells showed more expanded clones than CD4+ T cells after ivuxolimab.

The sample here was CD4+ or CD8+ T cells sorted from blood, taken in a trial of the OX40 agonist ivuxolimab. This TCR was recovered from an adult with an advanced solid tumor such as melanoma, head and neck, liver or kidney cancer.

The CDR3 region: CASSLSRELFF. The DNA sequence follows: TGTGCCAGCAGTTTATCCCGGGAGCTGTTTTTT. The rearranged segments are TRBV28 and TRBJ2-2; confidence is insufficient to name the D gene. V is cut by 1 base and J by 9 bases, and the space between the germline ends is 3 bases. The germline V gene specifies MDHEN as CDR1 and SYDVKM as CDR2. Spanning cysteine to phenylalanine, the CDR3 consists of 11 amino acids. This entry keeps only the CDR3 DNA: 33 bases, framed from base 1.